The 19 T cell receptor beta chains listed next were all sequenced from one sample in a study of shared clonotypes between healthy human individuals. Clones were sequenced by immunoSEQ multiplex PCR, and TCRdb holds only the in-frame ones, with some missing. The sample shows about 520,000 clones, 78% of them seen only once. Sequenced material: PBMCs. The receptors originated from a woman aged 40 to 55 in good health. Some clones in this sample may be carry-over from other donors' samples.

This clone was recorded only once. A read error is likely here: a far larger clone is one base away. This chain links TRBV18 with TRBJ2-5, with 8 bases identical to TRBD2. The DNA end is more similar to TRBJ2-7, so the J call may be wrong. Per the germline V gene, CDR1 is KGHSH and CDR2 is LQKENI. The CDR3 has 14 residues. CDR3: CASSPTAGAYEQYF. Written as DNA, the CDR3 is TGTGCCAGCTCACCTACAGCGGGAGCCTACGAGCAGTACTTC.

The rearrangement uses TRBV5-1 and TRBJ2-3, with 10 bases that match TRBD2. Germline V CDR1 and CDR2: SGHRS, YFSETQ. The V segment lost 0 bases and the J segment 4 bases; nucleotides outside the gene matches: 2. This CDR3 has 15 residues. The CDR3 DNA reads as TGCGCCAGCAGCTTGGCTAGCGGGAGCGCAGATACGCAGTATTTT. Translated: CASSLASGSADTQYF.

V and J are TRBV7-9 and TRBJ1-4; 7 bases fit TRBD1. The germline V gene encodes CDR1 SEHNR and CDR2 FQNEAQ (reference sequence). V gave up 0 bases and J gave up 4 bases; unmatched junction bases: 2. The CDR3 spans 15 residues. DNA for the CDR3: TGTGCCAGCAGCTTAGCGCGGGACAGTAATGAAAAACTGTTTTTT. Protein product: CASSLARDSNEKLFF.

The chain recombines TRBV5-1 with TRBJ2-5, with D possibly being TRBD1 or TRBD2 (5 bases each). Trimming stripped 0 bases from V and 11 bases from J, with 14 bases between. The CDR3 has 13 residues. Germline-derived CDR1 and CDR2 are SGHRS and YFSETQ. The CDR3 spells CASSLASVGEQYF. CDR3 nucleotides: TGCGCCAGCAGCTTGGCAAGCGTGGGGGAGCAGTACTTC. Full variable domain (missing parts from reference TRBV5-1 and TRBJ2-5): KAGVTQTPRYLIKTRGQQVTLSCSPISGHRSVSWYQQTPGQGLQFLFEYFSETQRNKGNFPGRFSGRQFSNSRSEMNVSTLELGDSALYLCASSLASVGEQYFGPGTRLLVL.

The gene calls are TRBV7-9 and TRBJ1-5; D is undetermined. The CDR3 consists of 15 residues. V lost 7 bases and J lost 4, with 17 bases in between. Per germline, CDR1 SEHNR and CDR2 FQNEAQ (reference sequence). CDR3 amino acids: CASNPLGEGNQPQHF. For the CDR3, the DNA is TGTGCCAGCAACCCCCTGGGCGAAGGGAATCAGCCCCAGCATTTT.

The chain employs TRBV4-3 and TRBJ2-2, with a weak D call TRBD2 (6 bases). The germline gives CDR1 LGHNA, CDR2 YSLEER. This CDR3 has 17 residues. V gave up 0 bases and J gave up 2 bases, with 13 bases separating them. The CDR3 DNA follows: TGCGCCAGCAGCCAAGAAAATAGCGGACTAAACACCGGGGAGCTGTTTTTT. Translation gives CASSQENSGLNTGELFF.

V gene TRBV27 combines with J gene TRBJ1-5; a possible D gene is TRBD1 (5 bases). The germline V and J ends were trimmed by 4 bases and 4 bases, with 14 bases remaining between them. This CDR3 has 15 residues. From germline, CDR1 is MNHEY and CDR2 SMNVEV (reference sequence). CDR3 sequence reads: CASSSQRGANQPQHF. CDR3 DNA sequence: TGTGCCAGCAGTTCGCAGAGAGGGGCTAATCAGCCCCAGCATTTT.

In this sample, this clone turned up once. CDR3 loop: CASSLLWEETQYF. The CDR3 nucleotides are TGCGCCAGCAGCTTGCTCTGGGAAGAGACCCAGTACTTC. The chain links TRBV5-1 to TRBJ2-5; D is undetermined. The CDR3 covers 13 residues. Germline-derived CDR1 and CDR2 are SGHRS and YFSETQ. V was trimmed by 1 base and J by 3 bases, leaving 7 bases between them.

The V and J genes are TRBV6-1 and TRBJ1-5; 7 bases agree with TRBD1. Germline trimming cut 2 bases from V and 6 bases from J; bases unmatched to any gene: 16. The germline gives CDR1 MNHNS, CDR2 SASEGT. The CDR3 has 18 amino acids. Here the CDR3 DNA reads TGTGCCAGCAGTGAACCACCCACCAGTGACAGGGCCGTTCAGCCCCAGCATTTT. Translated, it gives CASSEPPTSDRAVQPQHF.

The chain couples TRBV27 to TRBJ2-7; no reliable D call. The germline V and J ends were trimmed by 6 bases and 2 bases, with 14 bases remaining between them. This CDR3 comprises 14 residues. CDR1 MNHEY and CDR2 SMNVEV come from the germline V gene (reference sequence). As DNA, the CDR3 is TGTGCCAGCAGATCGGTACTTGGGGCCTACGAGCAGTACTTC. It encodes CASRSVLGAYEQYF.

This chain connects TRBV19 to TRBJ2-3; 8 nucleotides match TRBD2. Germline CDR1 reads LNHDA; CDR2 reads SQIVND (reference sequence). The CDR3 totals 17 residues. V lost 2 bases and J lost 3; bases outside the gene matches: 10. The CDR3 reads CASSIRRTAGGTDTQYF. CDR3 DNA sequence: TGTGCCAGTAGTATACGAAGGACGGCGGGGGGAACAGATACGCAGTATTTT.

This clone appeared a few times. V is TRBV15 and J is TRBJ2-2, with D uncertain. Trimming took 1 base from V and 1 from J, leaving 10 bases between them. This CDR3 is built from 16 residues. In germline, CDR1 is LNHNV, CDR2 YYDKDF (reference sequence). CDR3 sequence reads: CATSRGFRGNTGELFF. Written as DNA, the CDR3 is TGTGCCACCAGCAGAGGATTTAGAGGGAACACCGGGGAGCTGTTTTTT.

The chain employs TRBV6-6 and TRBJ2-1, with 9 bases that match TRBD1. V lost 8 bases, J lost 3 bases, and 8 bases stayed unmatched. The CDR3 extends over 15 amino acids. Germline V gives CDR1 MNHNY, CDR2 SVGAGI (reference sequence). The CDR3, as DNA: TGTGCCAGCGGAGCCGGGACAGGGAACTACAATGAGCAGTTCTTC. It is translated as CASGAGTGNYNEQFF.

The count of this clone is one. One end of the junction varies from germline; a read error may be responsible. The V call is TRBV11-3, the J call TRBJ1-3, with unresolved D. This CDR3 contains 10 residues. Germline V gene sequence: CDR1 SGHNT, CDR2 YENEEA. CDR3 loop: CASSLGPRDF. The CDR3 DNA reads TGTGCCAGCAGCTTGGGTCCGAGGGATTTT.

This chain joins TRBV4-1 and TRBJ2-4, with TRBD2 matching 7 bases. J gave up 0 bases and V 3 bases, and 2 bases lay outside the gene matches. The length of the CDR3 is 15 residues. The germline V gene has CDR1 MGHRA and CDR2 YSYEKL. The CDR3 DNA reads as TGCGCCAGCAGCCACCTAGCGGTAGCCAAAAACATTCAGTACTTC. It is translated as CASSHLAVAKNIQYF.

The chain uses TRBV7-6 and TRBJ1-4; D may be TRBD1 (6 bases). From germline, CDR1 is SGHVS and CDR2 FNYEAQ. Between the trimmed V and J ends, which lost 3 bases and 10 bases, there was a span of 15 bases. This CDR3 region has 14 residues. CDR3 in amino acids: CASSFSGTTGKLFF. The CDR3 DNA reads TGTGCCAGCAGCTTCTCCGGGACAACCGGAAAACTGTTTTTT.

This clone occurred a few times. The chain links TRBV7-9 to TRBJ1-1, with D unclear. From germline, CDR1 is SEHNR and CDR2 FQNEAQ (reference sequence). CDR3 length: 14 residues. V lost 2 bases and J 1 base, leaving 8 bases between the germline ends. The CDR3 DNA reads TGTGCCAGCAGCTTAAGGCTTTCGAACACTGAAGCTTTCTTT. Translated: CASSLRLSNTEAFF.

As for this clone: A read error may produce the germline difference seen at one junction end. V is TRBV27 and J is TRBJ2-2; TRBD1 or TRBD2 may be the D gene (5 bases each). Looked up from germline, CDR1 is MNHEY and CDR2 is SMNVEV (reference sequence). The CDR3 is 13 amino acids. The CDR3 region has the DNA TGTGCCAGCAGTGTACCCACCGTTGGGGGAGCTGTTTTT. It codes for CASSVPTVGGAVF.

The genes are TRBV18 and TRBJ2-1, with 8 bases matching TRBD2. The V gene end was trimmed by 5 bases and the J gene end by 8 bases; junction bases not matched to a gene: 8. This CDR3 has 14 amino acids. CDR1 is KGHSH and CDR2 is LQKENI in the germline V gene. The CDR3 sequence: CASSGSGRNDEQFF. The CDR3, as DNA: TGTGCCAGCTCAGGGAGCGGGAGAAATGATGAGCAGTTCTTC. Full variable domain (outside the CDR3, taken from reference TRBV18 and TRBJ2-1): NAGVMQNPRHLVRRRGQEARLRCSPMKGHSHVYWYRQLPEEGLKFMVYLQKENIIDESGMPKERFSAEFPKEGPSILRIQQVVRGDSAAYFCASSGSGRNDEQFFGPGTRLTVL.